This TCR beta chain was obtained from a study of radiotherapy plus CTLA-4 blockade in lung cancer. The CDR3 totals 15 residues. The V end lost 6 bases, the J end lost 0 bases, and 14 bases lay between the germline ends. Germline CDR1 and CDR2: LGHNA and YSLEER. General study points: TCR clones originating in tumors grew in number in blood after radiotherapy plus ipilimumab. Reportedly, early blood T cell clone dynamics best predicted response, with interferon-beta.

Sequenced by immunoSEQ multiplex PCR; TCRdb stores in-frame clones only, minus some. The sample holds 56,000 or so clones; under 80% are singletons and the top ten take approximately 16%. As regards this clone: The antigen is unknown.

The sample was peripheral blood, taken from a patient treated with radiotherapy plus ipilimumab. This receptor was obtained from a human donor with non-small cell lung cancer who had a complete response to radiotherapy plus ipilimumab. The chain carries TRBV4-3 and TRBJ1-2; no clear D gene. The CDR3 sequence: CASRPTAATNYGYTF. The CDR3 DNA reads TGCGCCAGCAGACCTACAGCAGCCACTAACTATGGCTACACCTTC.